This TCR beta chain originates from a study of blood T cell repertoires in COVID-19. On the study more broadly: Acute and convalescent COVID-19 samples came from the United States, Italy and Spain. The analysed material was cDNA or gDNA that came from T cells, B-cell-depleted T cells, or PBMCs.

Per the original methods: Amplification with reference gene primers provided the estimates of nucleated cell counts. The table came from immunoSEQ multiplex PCR; TCRdb's copy has only in-frame clones and leaves some out. V and J calls and clone size are as listed in that table; D and trimming were resolved from the DNA. Found here are 100,000 to 150,000 clones, approximately 90% of them singletons; the top ten hold approximately 2.3%. Germline lookup yields CDR1 MNHEY and CDR2 SVGEGT. V was trimmed by 4 bases and J by 1 base, leaving 10 bases between them. This CDR3 has 14 residues. This clonotype was obtained from a man aged 70 or older with active COVID-19. The sample comprised peripheral blood. V and J are TRBV6-2 or TRBV6-3 and TRBJ1-1; D is possibly TRBD1 (5 bases). The CDR3 sequence: CASSFGHPNTEAFF. The CDR3, as DNA: TGTGCCAGCAGTTTCGGACACCCGAACACTGAAGCTTTCTTT.